What follows are 13 T cell receptor beta chains derived from one specimen sequenced in a study of CD8 T cells in Susac syndrome. Random hexamers were used to reverse transcribe an amount of 0.5 to 1 ug RNA. TCRdb reprocessed the immunoSEQ multiplex PCR reads via MiXCR and lists one record per CDR3 protein. Here the sample spans more than 95,000 distinct CDR3 sequences, approximately 96% being singletons. The material sequenced was CD4+ T cells from PBMCs. These receptors were taken from a human donor in good health.

The V gene is TRBV7-2, the J gene TRBJ2-5, with 9 positions matching TRBD2. The germline CDR1 and CDR2 sequences are SGHTA and FQGNSA. The CDR3 is 16 residues long. V lost 1 base and J lost 7; bases outside the gene matches: 10. CDR3 nucleotide sequence: TGTGCCAGCAGCTTAGGGCTCCTAGCGGGGAAAGGGACCCAGTACTTC. Translating it yields CASSLGLLAGKGTQYF.

The CDR3: CASSSTSLQADTQYF. CDR3 sequence (DNA): TGTGCCAGCAGCTCTACATCTCTCCAGGCAGATACGCAGTATTTT. The chain uses TRBV7-2 and TRBJ2-3, with unresolved D. The CDR3 runs to 15 residues. V was pared by 4 bases and J by 4 bases, with 15 bases between. Germline V gives CDR1 SGHTA, CDR2 FQGNSA.

CDR3 residues: CASSFIQEGTDTQYF. The CDR3 coding sequence is TGTGCCAGCAGCTTCATCCAGGAGGGCACAGATACGCAGTATTTT. This rearrangement joins TRBV5-4 to TRBJ2-3; TRBD2 might be the D (5 bases). CDR1 is SGHNT, CDR2 YYREEE, per germline (reference sequence). The CDR3 sequence is 15 residues long. V lost 2 bases and J lost 1, with 11 bases in between.

The V gene is TRBV9, the J gene TRBJ2-2, with unresolved D. Germline V gives CDR1 SGDLS, CDR2 YYNGEE. The CDR3 covers 14 residues. With 0 bases removed from V and 4 bases from J, the gap between germline ends came to 7 bases. The chain's CDR3 is CASSVEPGTGELFF. For the CDR3, the DNA is TGTGCCAGCAGCGTAGAACCGGGCACCGGGGAGCTGTTTTTT.

The chain couples TRBV20-1 to TRBJ1-2; the D gene is possibly TRBD1 (5 bases). Trimming cost V 0 bases and J 7 bases, with 15 bases left between them. This CDR3 is built from 14 residues. Germline V gene sequence: CDR1 DFQATT, CDR2 SNEGSKA (reference sequence). The CDR3 is CSARDPQGRVGYTF. CDR3 DNA: TGCAGTGCTAGAGATCCCCAGGGCCGGGTTGGCTACACCTTC.

The chain links TRBV29-1 to TRBJ2-7; 8 bases are a match to TRBD1. This CDR3 contains 11 residues. Germline V gene lookup returns CDR1 SQVTM and CDR2 ANQGSEA. V was clipped by 7 bases and J by 6 bases; unmatched bases: 5. DNA of the CDR3: TGCAGCGGTGGGGGGACAGGCGAGCAGTACTTC. This translates into CSGGGTGEQYF.

This rearrangement joins TRBV5-1 to TRBJ2-7; TRBD1 might be the D (6 bases). V was shortened by 0 bases and J by 7 bases, with 14 bases between the two germline ends. The CDR3 runs to 14 residues. Germline CDR1 SGHRS, CDR2 YFSETQ. CDR3 DNA: TGCGCCAGCAGCTTGGGACAGGCCCGTTGGGAGCAGTACTTC. Translation gives CASSLGQARWEQYF.

The chain employs TRBV29-1 and TRBJ2-6; a weak D match, TRBD1 (5 bases). Germline loops: CDR1 SQVTM, CDR2 ANQGSEA. The CDR3 has 13 amino acids. Trimming left V 6 bases short and J 0 bases short, with 6 bases between. The CDR3 DNA follows: TGCAGCGTACAGGACTCTGGGGCCAACGTCCTGACTTTC. It encodes CSVQDSGANVLTF.

The V call is TRBV28, the J call TRBJ2-7; a possible D gene is TRBD2 (6 bases). V lost 4 bases to trimming and J lost 2 bases, with 15 bases between them. The CDR3 extends over 15 amino acids. Germline CDR1 and CDR2: MDHEN and SYDVKM. CDR3 in amino acids: CASSSPGERAYEQYF. CDR3 nucleotide sequence: TGTGCCAGCAGTTCACCCGGGGAGCGGGCCTACGAGCAGTACTTC.

This rearrangement joins TRBV29-1 to TRBJ1-4; maybe TRBD1 (5 bases). V was clipped by 7 bases and J by 8 bases, with 14 bases between them. Germline CDR1 SQVTM, CDR2 ANQGSEA. The CDR3 totals 12 residues. The CDR3 here is CSALTAGEKLFF. The CDR3 DNA sequence: TGCAGCGCTTTGACAGCCGGGGAAAAACTGTTTTTT.

The chain links TRBV20-1 to TRBJ2-3, with a weak D call TRBD2 (6 bases). Trimming pared 5 bases from V and 4 bases from J, leaving 22 bases between. Germline assignment: CDR1 DFQATT and CDR2 SNEGSKA (reference sequence). There are 16 residues in the CDR3. The CDR3 nucleotides read TGCAGTGCTTTCCATGCGGGACTGGGGAGCCCAGATACGCAGTATTTT. Protein: CSAFHAGLGSPDTQYF.

The rearrangement links TRBV11-2 to TRBJ2-3; D gene uncertain. The CDR3 covers 12 residues. Germline CDR1 reads SGHAT; CDR2 reads FQNNGV. Between the trimmed V and J ends, which lost 5 bases and 5 bases, there was a span of 8 bases. The DNA of the CDR3 is TGTGCCAGCAGCACTTCGAGAGATACGCAGTATTTT. Its translation is CASSTSRDTQYF. Filled out from reference TRBV11-2 and TRBJ2-3, the complete variable domain reads EAGVAQSPRYKIIEKRQSVAFWCNPISGHATLYWYQQILGQGPKLLIQFQNNGVVDDSQLPKDRFSAERLKGVDSTLKIQPAKLEDSAVYLCASSTSRDTQYFGPGTRLTVL.

V and J are TRBV2 and TRBJ1-5; a possible D gene is TRBD1 (6 bases). V shed 7 bases and J shed 6 bases, with 19 bases lying between them. The CDR3 contains 15 residues. CDR1 and CDR2 from the germline V gene are SNHLY and FYNNEI. CDR3 bases: TGTGCCAGCACCGGGGGGGGGACACTCCCTCAGCCCCAGCATTTT. It yields the protein CASTGGGTLPQPQHF.